This TCR beta chain was recovered during a study of cytomegalovirus exposure and HLA in healthy donors. Repertoires were generated with immunoSEQ multiplex PCR, while TCRdb's copy carries only in-frame clones and drops some. The sample contains roughly 70,000 clones, roughly 95% of which appear only once. Trimming took off 3 bases at V and 0 bases at J, with 12 bases between the two ends. The germline gives CDR1 MGHRA, CDR2 YSYEKL. The CDR3 extends over 16 amino acids. The TCR was taken from a man aged 18 to 29 in good health and CMV-seronegative. The sequenced sample was PBMCs. The chain combines TRBV4-1 with TRBJ1-3, with D hard to call. The CDR3 reads CASSQTTPGSGNTIYF. In nucleotides, the CDR3 is TGCGCCAGCAGCCAGACGACACCAGGCTCTGGAAACACCATATATTTT.